One sample yielded the 24 T cell receptor beta chains listed below, sequenced in a study of cytomegalovirus exposure and HLA in healthy donors (dated by TCRdb to about 2017). The library was generated by the immunoSEQ multiplex PCR assay. For the multiplex PCR, a mixture combining 60 forward primers for TCR Vbeta segments and 13 reverse primers for TCR Jbeta segments was used. TCRdb took over this immuneACCESS table, retaining in-frame rearrangements with V and J assigned. Such tables are incomplete; in checked studies, under half of the missing clones stem from an unresolved V gene, and the remainder is unexplained. Within this sample are some 170,000 clones, with around four fifths of them counted one time only. About 10% of the sample belongs to the ten largest clones. Specimen: PBMCs. The receptors originated from a man aged 50 or older in good health and CMV-seropositive.

The chain uses TRBV30 and TRBJ1-3; 7 nucleotides agree with TRBD1. This CDR3 region has 15 residues. Per the germline V gene, CDR1 is GTSNPN and CDR2 is SVGIG (reference sequence). J lost 4 bases, V lost 3 bases, and 9 bases had no gene match. DNA for the CDR3: TGTGCCTGGAGGGGAGGACAGGCACAGGGAAACACCATATATTTT. It yields the protein CAWRGGQAQGNTIYF.

This chain joins TRBV6-6 and TRBJ2-3; TRBD1 is a possible D gene (6 bases). This CDR3 has 16 amino acids. Germline V gene sequence: CDR1 MNHNY, CDR2 SVGAGI (reference sequence). V gave up 6 bases and J gave up 2 bases, with 18 bases separating them. The CDR3 bases are TGTGCCAGCAGCTCTCGTGGGGGCGGTACCACAGATACGCAGTATTTT. Residues: CASSSRGGGTTDTQYF.

There are a few counts of this clone. The chain couples TRBV9 to TRBJ1-2; 8 bases are a match to TRBD1. The trim removed 0 bases at V and 4 bases at J, leaving 5 bases unmatched. CDR3 length: 15 residues. Germline values: CDR1 SGDLS, CDR2 YYNGEE. CDR3 nucleotide sequence: TGTGCCAGCAGCGTAGCGGCAGGGGGCGTCTATGGCTACACCTTC. This encodes CASSVAAGGVYGYTF.

The genes are TRBV6-5 and TRBJ2-1; TRBD1 agrees at 10 bases. The CDR3 runs 13 residues. The junction had 3 bases not matched to a gene; V was cut back by 6 bases and J by 7 bases. CDR1 and CDR2 from the germline V gene are MNHEY and SVGAGI. CDR3 loop: CASRDRGLNEQFF. CDR3 coding DNA: TGTGCCAGCAGAGACAGGGGGCTGAATGAGCAGTTCTTC.

This clone was detected only a few times. V is TRBV18 and J is TRBJ1-1; D is perhaps TRBD1 (5 bases). The V and J ends lost 4 bases and 3 bases respectively, with 12 bases between them. This CDR3 has 14 residues. Germline assignment: CDR1 KGHSH and CDR2 LQKENI. DNA for the CDR3: TGTGCCAGCTCACTGACAGCTAGGGACACTGAAGCTTTCTTT. Translating gives CASSLTARDTEAFF.

Worth noting for this clone: The germline gene is not matched at one end of the junction; a read error may be the cause. V is TRBV9 and J is TRBJ2-6; D perhaps matches TRBD1 (5 bases). CDR3 length: 16 residues. Germline lookup yields CDR1 SGDLS and CDR2 YYNGEE. Written as DNA, the CDR3 is TGTGCCAGCAGCGTAGCCGGGTCGTCTGGGGCCAACGGCCTGACTTTC. It translates to CASSVAGSSGANGLTF.

This sequence joins TRBV5-6 and TRBJ1-3; TRBD1 is a possible D gene (5 bases). The CDR3 has 15 residues. Per the germline V gene, CDR1 is SGHDT and CDR2 is YYEEEE. V was clipped by 0 bases and J by 2 bases, with 9 bases between them. CDR3 sequence: CASSLADRTGNTIYF. CDR3 bases: TGTGCCAGCAGCTTGGCCGACAGAACTGGAAACACCATATATTTT.

The V and J genes are TRBV10-3 and TRBJ2-1; 10 bases map to TRBD2. From germline, CDR1 is ENHRY and CDR2 SYGVKD. This CDR3 comprises 17 residues. Trimming cost V 3 bases and J 0 bases; bases outside gene matches: 5. CDR3 nucleotide sequence: TGTGCCATCAGTGATCAAAGCGGGGGGGCCTCCTACAATGAGCAGTTCTTC. Amino acids: CAISDQSGGASYNEQFF.

The chain carries TRBV6-6 and TRBJ2-1; D unclear. V gave up 2 bases and J gave up 10 bases, with 18 bases separating them. This CDR3 is built from 15 residues. Germline V gene sequence: CDR1 MNHNY, CDR2 SVGAGI (reference sequence). CDR3 DNA sequence: TGTGCCAGCAGTTACCCATATATTCACGATGCGGAGCAGTTCTTC. As protein: CASSYPYIHDAEQFF.

This CDR3 reads CASSAGGGYTF. As DNA, the CDR3 is TGTGCCAGCAGTGCAGGAGGTGGCTACACCTTC. The chain couples TRBV6-6 to TRBJ1-2; the D is unclear. V lost 5 bases to trimming and J lost 7 bases, with 8 bases between them. From germline, CDR1 is MNHNY and CDR2 SVGAGI (reference sequence). This CDR3 is 11 amino acids long.

The J gene is TRBJ1-1, the V gene TRBV30; D gene unclear. From germline, CDR1 is GTSNPN and CDR2 SVGIG (reference sequence). This CDR3 has 12 residues. Trimming took off 3 bases at V and 2 bases at J, with 7 bases between the two ends. The CDR3 here is CAWSYFNTEAFF. The CDR3, as DNA: TGTGCCTGGAGCTACTTCAACACTGAAGCTTTCTTT.

The CDR3 nucleotides read TGTGCCAGCAGCGACAGCGGGAGCTCCTACAATGAGCAGTTCTTC. Its protein product is CASSDSGSSYNEQFF. The genes are TRBV6-5 and TRBJ2-1; TRBD2 matches at 8 bases. CDR3 size: 15 residues. Looked up from germline, CDR1 is MNHEY and CDR2 is SVGAGI. With 6 bases clipped from V and 0 bases from J, the junction kept 4 bases outside the gene matches.

A word on this clone: A read error may account for a junction end that differs from germline. The chain is built from TRBV7-7 and TRBJ2-3; TRBD2 aligns across 13 bases. Per germline, CDR1 SSHAT and CDR2 FNYEAQ (reference sequence). This CDR3 region has 16 residues. CDR3 sequence (DNA): TGTGCTAGCAGCTTCGGACTAGCGGGAGAGACAGATACGCAGTATTTT. Its translation: CASSFGLAGETDTQYF. Looking up the rest from reference TRBV7-7 and TRBJ2-3 gives the full variable domain: GAGVSQSPRYKVTKRGQDVTLRCDPISSHATLYWYQQALGQGPEFLTYFNYEAQPDKSGLPSDRFSAERPEGSISTLTIQRTEQRDSAMYRCASSFGLAGETDTQYFGPGTRLTVL.

V and J are TRBV28 and TRBJ2-6; TRBD1 is a possible D gene (6 bases). The CDR3 loop spans 16 amino acids. CDR1 and CDR2 (germline): MDHEN, SYDVKM. Trimming left V 9 bases short and J 1 base short, with 16 bases between. The CDR3 spells CARIQHRDSGANVLTF. In nucleotides, the CDR3 is TGTGCCAGGATACAACACAGGGATTCTGGGGCCAACGTCCTGACTTTC. The full variable domain, rest sourced from reference TRBV28 and TRBJ2-6, is DVKVTQSSRYLVKRTGEKVFLECVQDMDHENMFWYRQDPGLGLRLIYFSYDVKMKEKGDIPEGYSVSREKKERFSLILESASTNQTSMYLCARIQHRDSGANVLTFGAGSRLTVL.

The CDR3 region is CSATRGPKEQYF. Written as DNA, the CDR3 is TGCAGCGCCACCAGGGGGCCGAAAGAGCAGTACTTC. The chain combines TRBV29-1 with TRBJ2-7; TRBD1 matches at 8 bases. After removal of 7 bases from V and 7 bases from J, the junction contained 9 bases not matched to a gene. CDR1 is SQVTM, CDR2 ANQGSEA, per germline. The CDR3 has 12 residues.

The chain recombines TRBV6-1 with TRBJ2-3; 7 bases match TRBD1. The CDR3 has 15 residues. V trimming: 3 bases; J trimming: 1 base; junction bases outside the gene matches: 4. Germline CDR1 MNHNS, CDR2 SASEGT. The CDR3 DNA reads as TGTGCCAGCAGTGATCACGGACAGGGCACAGATACGCAGTATTTT. It encodes CASSDHGQGTDTQYF.

V usage is TRBV7-3 and J usage is TRBJ2-2; weak D call: TRBD1 (6 bases). V lost 5 bases to trimming and J lost 1 base, with 20 bases between them. Germline values: CDR1 SGHTA, CDR2 FQGTGA. CDR3 length equals 18 residues. CDR3 bases: TGTGCCAGCAGCACCGACAGGTCCTCCCCCCTGAACACCGGGGAGCTGTTTTTT. It translates to CASSTDRSSPLNTGELFF.

The chain carries TRBV30 and TRBJ1-4; TRBD1 matches at 7 bases. The germline V gene has CDR1 GTSNPN and CDR2 SVGIG (reference sequence). The V and J ends lost 1 base and 5 bases, in that order; junction bases with no gene match: 1. CDR3 length: 13 amino acids. The CDR3 protein is CAWSGRGNEKLFF. CDR3 nucleotides: TGTGCCTGGAGTGGCAGGGGGAATGAAAAACTGTTTTTT.

The chain has TRBV28 and TRBJ1-2, with TRBD1 identical over 9 bases. The CDR3 consists of 15 residues. Germline trimming cut 4 bases from V and 6 bases from J; bases unmatched to any gene: 9. Germline lookup yields CDR1 MDHEN and CDR2 SYDVKM. CDR3 sequence: CASSSGTGKPHGYTF. CDR3 DNA sequence: TGTGCCAGCAGTTCCGGGACAGGGAAGCCCCATGGCTACACCTTC.

This rearrangement joins TRBV19 to TRBJ2-1, with 11 bases aligning to TRBD2. The CDR3 covers 17 residues. The V gene's germline CDR1 is LNHDA and CDR2 SQIVND (reference sequence). V gave up 3 bases and J gave up 5 bases; unmatched junction bases: 9. The CDR3 nucleotides read TGTGCCAGTAGTATGGGACTAGCGGACAGAATTGACAATGAGCAGTTCTTC. It translates to CASSMGLADRIDNEQFF.

The chain has TRBV15 and TRBJ2-3; no reliable D call. The CDR3 extends over 20 amino acids. V lost 3 bases, J lost 3 bases, and 28 bases lay in between. Germline-derived CDR1 and CDR2 are LNHNV and YYDKDF (reference sequence). The CDR3 DNA reads TGTGCCACCAGCAGGCCGGAATCGGGTTCTCCAAGCCCGGCGACAGATACGCAGTATTTT. It is translated as CATSRPESGSPSPATDTQYF.

Only a few counts were recorded for this clone. The chain employs TRBV11-1 and TRBJ2-2; 9 bases are shared with TRBD1. The CDR3 has 15 residues. The V and J ends lost 5 bases and 0 bases, in that order; junction bases with no gene match: 1. Germline CDR1 SGHAT, CDR2 FQDESV (reference sequence). CDR3 nucleotides: TGTGCCAGCAGCCGACAGGGGGCGAACACCGGGGAGCTGTTTTTT. It codes for CASSRQGANTGELFF.

This chain joins TRBV5-1 and TRBJ2-7, with 10 bases aligning to TRBD1. Unmatched junction bases numbered 8, after V lost 0 bases and J lost 5 bases. This CDR3 comprises 16 residues. CDR1 is SGHRS, CDR2 YFSETQ, per germline. The CDR3 coding sequence is TGCGCCAGCAGCTTGGGGGGGACAGGGGTGTTAAACGAGCAGTACTTC. Translating gives CASSLGGTGVLNEQYF. Combining the CDR3 with reference TRBV5-1 and TRBJ2-7 gives the whole variable domain KAGVTQTPRYLIKTRGQQVTLSCSPISGHRSVSWYQQTPGQGLQFLFEYFSETQRNKGNFPGRFSGRQFSNSRSEMNVSTLELGDSALYLCASSLGGTGVLNEQYFGPGTRLTVT.

The chain uses TRBV7-2 and TRBJ1-5; no clear D gene. Germline V CDR1 and CDR2: SGHTA, FQGNSA. This CDR3 is built from 13 residues. V gave up 4 bases and J gave up 6 bases, with 10 bases separating them. In DNA form, the CDR3 reads TGTGCCAGCAGCTCCTATCATCGTCAGCCCCAGCATTTT. Protein sequence: CASSSYHRQPQHF.